Listed here are 19 T cell receptor beta chains from one sample, sequenced in a study of T cell responses to AZD1222 COVID-19 vaccine. The protocol was immunoSEQ multiplex PCR, while the TCRdb copy is restricted to in-frame clones and leaves out a portion. The sample records roughly 100,000 clones, approximately 81% being singletons. This sample comprised peripheral blood, obtained on day 0 of AZD1222 vaccination. The source of these receptors is an adult in good health.

The chain recombines TRBV20-1 with TRBJ1-1; no clear D. CDR3 length equals 11 residues. Germline V gives CDR1 DFQATT, CDR2 SNEGSKA (reference sequence). V was cut by 3 bases and J by 9 bases, with 11 bases left in between. CDR3 in DNA: TGCAGTGCTAGTCGGCAGATTAAAGCTTTCTTT. Translating gives CSASRQIKAFF.

The chain couples TRBV19 to TRBJ1-5; 7 bases line up with TRBD1. V gave up 6 bases and J gave up 2 bases; unmatched junction bases: 7. Germline V lookup: CDR1 LNHDA, CDR2 SQIVND (reference sequence). The CDR3 is made up of 15 amino acids. In DNA form, the CDR3 reads TGTGCCAGTAGCCAGGACAGGCCAGGCAATCAGCCCCAGCATTTT. Its translation is CASSQDRPGNQPQHF.

The chain links TRBV18 to TRBJ2-7, with TRBD2 matching over 12 bases. The CDR3 spans 16 residues. Germline V gene sequence: CDR1 KGHSH, CDR2 LQKENI. J was trimmed by 7 bases and V by 4 bases; bases with no gene match: 11. The CDR3 bases are TGTGCCAGCTCACGATCCGCTAGCGGGGGGGCAAGGGAGCAGTACGTC. As protein: CASSRSASGGAREQYV.

This rearrangement joins TRBV7-2 to TRBJ2-1, with TRBD2 identical over 13 bases. The CDR3 length is 15 residues. With V trimmed by 5 bases and J by 6 bases, 4 bases remained unmatched. Germline V gene sequence: CDR1 SGHTA, CDR2 FQGNSA. The CDR3 DNA reads as TGTGCCAGCAGCAAGGGACTAGCGGGAACCAATGAGCAGTTCTTC. Protein: CASSKGLAGTNEQFF.

The chain has TRBV9 and TRBJ2-2; the D is unclear. Germline V gene data show CDR1 as SGDLS and CDR2 as YYNGEE. Trimming removed 4 bases at V and 3 bases at J, with 7 bases between. The CDR3 is 13 amino acids. CDR3 DNA: TGTGCCAGCAGCCTCCGGGACACCGGGGAGCTGTTTTTT. Encoded protein: CASSLRDTGELFF.

This clone was recorded only once. In DNA form, the CDR3 reads TGTGCCAGCAGCCCTGCGGGGGTGGGGAAAACTAATGAAAAACTGTTTTTT. Translation: CASSPAGVGKTNEKLFF. The gene calls are TRBV4-2 and TRBJ1-4, with a tentative D call TRBD1 (5 bases). The length of the CDR3 is 17 residues. The germline V gene has CDR1 LGHNA and CDR2 YNFKEQ. Trimming left V 4 bases short and J 1 base short, with 16 bases between.

The sample holds one count of this clone. V usage is TRBV30 and J usage is TRBJ1-1, with D possibly being TRBD1 (5 bases). Germline lookup yields CDR1 GTSNPN and CDR2 SVGIG (reference sequence). CDR3 length: 13 amino acids. The V gene lost 7 bases and the J gene lost 1 base, with 13 bases spanning the gap. The CDR3 DNA sequence: TGTGCCTCGCAAAGGGGCAGGAACACTGAAGCTTTCTTT. Its translation is CASQRGRNTEAFF.

The rearrangement links TRBV5-6 to TRBJ1-2; a weak D match, TRBD1 (6 bases). Between the trimmed V and J ends, which lost 4 bases and 8 bases, there was a span of 12 bases. CDR1 and CDR2 (germline): SGHDT, YYEEEE. This CDR3 has 12 amino acids. The CDR3 protein is CASSPGVGGYTF. The CDR3 DNA reads TGTGCCAGCAGCCCAGGGGTCGGGGGCTACACCTTC. The whole variable domain, filled in from reference TRBV5-6 and TRBJ1-2, reads DAGVTQSPTHLIKTRGQQVTLRCSPKSGHDTVSWYQQALGQGPQFIFQYYEEEERQRGNFPDRFSGHQFPNYSSELNVNALLLGDSALYLCASSPGVGGYTFGSGTRLTVV.

This sequence joins TRBV11-2 and TRBJ2-7, with D hard to call. CDR3 length equals 13 residues. V was clipped by 3 bases and J by 3 bases, with 9 bases between them. CDR1 is SGHAT and CDR2 is FQNNGV in the germline V gene. CDR3 in DNA: TGTGCCAGCAGCTTCGCCGCTAGCTACGAGCAGTACTTC. Its translation: CASSFAASYEQYF.

V and J are TRBV24-1 and TRBJ1-5; the match to TRBD1 covers 9 bases. In germline, CDR1 is KGHDR, CDR2 SFDVKD. The CDR3 totals 21 residues. V was clipped by 4 bases and J by 1 base; unmatched bases: 19. The CDR3 region has the DNA TGTGCCACCAGTGAGCCGGGACAGGGTCAGATTCGTTACAGAAGCAATCAGCCCCAGCATTTT. This translates into CATSEPGQGQIRYRSNQPQHF.

V gene TRBV6-5 combines with J gene TRBJ1-6, with 11 bases matching TRBD1. The trim removed 2 bases at V and 10 bases at J, leaving 7 bases unmatched. The CDR3 consists of 16 residues. Per germline, CDR1 MNHEY and CDR2 SVGAGI. In DNA form, the CDR3 reads TGTGCCAGCAGTTACGCCTCCGGGACAGGGGGATCACCCCTCCACTTT. As protein: CASSYASGTGGSPLHF.

The chain uses TRBV9 and TRBJ2-3; 8 bases align to TRBD2. The germline CDR1 and CDR2 sequences are SGDLS and YYNGEE. V lost 0 bases to trimming and J lost 2 bases; unmatched junction nucleotides: 5. This CDR3 region has 16 residues. This CDR3 reads CASSVVAGTTTDTQYF. CDR3 bases: TGTGCCAGCAGCGTAGTAGCGGGGACAACCACAGATACGCAGTATTTT.

The CDR3: CASRLGSGNTIYF. Here the CDR3 DNA reads TGTGCCAGTAGGTTGGGCTCTGGAAACACCATATATTTT. The chain is built from TRBV19 and TRBJ1-3; D gene uncertain. In germline, CDR1 is LNHDA, CDR2 SQIVND (reference sequence). The CDR3 spans 13 residues. V lost 6 bases to trimming and J lost 0 bases, with 6 bases between them.

The CDR3 loop reads CASSNARGGNYGYTF. The CDR3 DNA reads as TGTGCCAGCAGTAACGCACGGGGGGGCAACTATGGCTACACCTTC. J is TRBJ1-2 and V is TRBV6-5, with D possibly TRBD1 on 6 matching bases. The CDR3 has 15 amino acids. CDR1 and CDR2 from the germline V gene are MNHEY and SVGAGI. V was shortened by 5 bases and J by 2 bases, with 15 bases between the two germline ends.

This sequence joins TRBV24-1 and TRBJ2-2; maybe TRBD1 (6 bases). Per germline, CDR1 KGHDR and CDR2 SFDVKD. The CDR3 is 14 amino acids. V was cut by 8 bases and J by 3 bases, with 12 bases left in between. CDR3 sequence reads: CATMSAGDTGELFF. CDR3 DNA: TGTGCCACCATGTCAGCAGGGGACACCGGGGAGCTGTTTTTT.

The chain is built from TRBV28 and TRBJ2-5, with 7 bases lining up with TRBD1. The CDR3 length is 13 residues. Looked up from germline, CDR1 is MDHEN and CDR2 is SYDVKM. With 6 bases clipped from V and 5 bases from J, the junction kept 6 bases outside the gene matches. The CDR3 reads CASRVPTGETQYF. DNA of the CDR3: TGTGCCAGCAGGGTACCGACAGGGGAGACCCAGTACTTC. Full variable domain (remainder filled in from reference TRBV28 and TRBJ2-5): DVKVTQSSRYLVKRTGEKVFLECVQDMDHENMFWYRQDPGLGLRLIYFSYDVKMKEKGDIPEGYSVSREKKERFSLILESASTNQTSMYLCASRVPTGETQYFGPGTRLLVL.

The chain combines TRBV7-9 with TRBJ1-2; D unclear. With 5 bases removed from V and 3 bases from J, the gap between germline ends came to 13 bases. Germline CDR1 and CDR2: SEHNR and FQNEAQ (reference sequence). The CDR3 contains 14 residues. CDR3 in amino acids: CASSLLPSDYGYTF. DNA for the CDR3: TGTGCCAGCAGCCTCCTCCCGTCTGACTATGGCTACACCTTC.

This sequence joins TRBV10-3 and TRBJ1-3; D may be TRBD1 (5 bases). Germline loops: CDR1 ENHRY, CDR2 SYGVKD. This CDR3 comprises 14 residues. V dropped 10 bases and J dropped 0 bases, with 13 bases sitting between them. This CDR3 reads CATTADSSGNTIYF. The CDR3 nucleotides are TGTGCCACGACAGCCGATAGCTCTGGAAACACCATATATTTT.

This clone was detected only once. The rearrangement links TRBV7-6 to TRBJ2-7, with 8 bases lining up with TRBD2. V was pared by 5 bases and J by 2 bases, with 11 bases of the junction left unmatched. The germline V gene has CDR1 SGHVS and CDR2 FNYEAQ. The CDR3 is 16 amino acids. CDR3 sequence: CASSPTHTSGTYEQYF. The CDR3 DNA reads TGTGCCAGCAGCCCCACTCACACTAGCGGAACCTACGAGCAGTACTTC.